This TCR beta chain was retrieved from a study of CD8+ T cells in alopecia areata. Sequencing relied on a cDNA template that was reverse transcribed from extracted RNA. Produced via immunoSEQ multiplex PCR; TCRdb's table is partial and in-frame only. The sample contains 150,000 to 200,000 clones, 59% of which appear only once. Trimming left V 2 bases short and J 1 base short, with 15 bases between. The CDR3 runs 16 residues. Germline V gene lookup returns CDR1 SQVTM and CDR2 ANQGSEA. This sequence originates from a human donor with alopecia areata. The gene calls are TRBV29-1 and TRBJ1-3, with D possibly being TRBD1 (5 bases). Sequencing used CD4+ T cells sorted from blood, obtained at week 0. CDR3 region: CSVEMARGGSGNTIYF. As DNA, the CDR3 is TGCAGCGTTGAAATGGCGAGGGGTGGGTCTGGAAACACCATATATTTT.